These 4 T cell receptor beta chains originate from one sample sequenced in a study of T-cell reconstitution after alpha-beta-depleted transplantation in children. Preparation of the TCRbeta library involved a method that used unique molecular identifiers. TCRdb called the PCR reads again in MiXCR, with one record for every CDR3 protein. Of around 440,000 distinct CDR3 sequences detected, 10% to 13% appear once; the ten largest clones hold around 2%. The starting material was PBMCs, obtained before TCRalphabeta/CD19-depleted stem cell transplant. The receptors were gathered from a child aged 2 to 10 with inherited bone marrow failure, due to receive a stem cell transplant.

This clonotype was detected many times. This sequence joins TRBV2 and TRBJ2-3, with 8 bases matching TRBD2. The CDR3 has 15 amino acids. After removal of 7 bases from V and 4 bases from J, the junction contained 10 bases not matched to a gene. CDR1 SNHLY and CDR2 FYNNEI come from the germline V gene. CDR3 DNA: TGTGCCAGCAAGCCCGGGAGGGCCCGTGCAGATACGCAGTATTTT. This sequence encodes CASKPGRARADTQYF. The whole variable domain, remainder taken from reference TRBV2 and TRBJ2-3, is EPEVTQTPSHQVTQMGQEVILRCVPISNHLYFYWYRQILGQKVEFLVSFYNNEISEKSEIFDDQFSVERPDGSNFTLKIRSTKLEDSAMYFCASKPGRARADTQYFGPGTRLTVL.

The table lists this clonotype with many counts. The gene calls are TRBV20-1 and TRBJ2-1, with TRBD2 matching over 7 bases. V lost 0 bases to trimming and J lost 9 bases; unmatched junction nucleotides: 17. Germline V gene lookup returns CDR1 DFQATT and CDR2 SNEGSKA (reference sequence). The length of the CDR3 is 17 residues. The CDR3 is CSARDTIAGLFWGEQFF. CDR3 nucleotide sequence: TGCAGTGCTAGAGATACAATAGCGGGTCTATTTTGGGGTGAGCAGTTCTTC.

This clonotype appeared many times. The chain couples TRBV5-1 to TRBJ2-7; 9 bases match TRBD1. The CDR3 length is 16 residues. After removal of 2 bases from V and 7 bases from J, the junction contained 13 bases not matched to a gene. Germline CDR1 and CDR2: SGHRS and YFSETQ. CDR3 bases: TGCGCCAGCAGCTTTGAGGCCGGGACAGGGAGACTTGAGCAGTACTTC. Protein product: CASSFEAGTGRLEQYF. Drawing the rest from reference TRBV5-1 and TRBJ2-7, the complete variable domain is KAGVTQTPRYLIKTRGQQVTLSCSPISGHRSVSWYQQTPGQGLQFLFEYFSETQRNKGNFPGRFSGRQFSNSRSEMNVSTLELGDSALYLCASSFEAGTGRLEQYFGPGTRLTVT.

This clonotype was found many times. V gene TRBV12-3 or TRBV12-4 combines with J gene TRBJ2-6; D call uncertain. V was pared by 1 base and J by 0 bases, with 1 base between. The CDR3 length is 14 residues. The CDR3 DNA reads TGTGCCAGCAGTTTAGACTCTGGGGCCAACGTCCTGACTTTC. The encoded protein is CASSLDSGANVLTF.